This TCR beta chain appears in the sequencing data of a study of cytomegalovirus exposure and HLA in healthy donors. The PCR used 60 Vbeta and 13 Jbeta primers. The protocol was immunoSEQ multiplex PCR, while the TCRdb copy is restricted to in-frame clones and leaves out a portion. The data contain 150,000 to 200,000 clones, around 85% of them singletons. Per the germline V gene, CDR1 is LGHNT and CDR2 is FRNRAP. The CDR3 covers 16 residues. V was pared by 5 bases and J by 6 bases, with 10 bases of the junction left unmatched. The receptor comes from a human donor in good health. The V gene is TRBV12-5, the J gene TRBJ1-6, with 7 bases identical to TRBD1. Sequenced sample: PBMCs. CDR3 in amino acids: CASGPLGDSSNSPLHF. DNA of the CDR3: TGTGCTAGTGGTCCCCTCGGGGACAGTAGTAATTCACCCCTCCACTTT.